A single TCR beta chain is shown here with its context. Its target is not known. The data originate from a study of CD8 T cells in ankylosing spondylitis. The CDR3 length is 16 residues. Germline V gene data show CDR1 as MNHEY and CDR2 as SVGAGI. The V gene lost 0 bases and the J gene lost 4 bases, with 10 bases spanning the gap. Study-level findings and limits: Several highly homologous variants made up a TCR beta motif, and this motif appeared characteristic of ankylosing spondylitis blood. Reactive arthritis synovial fluid and blood previously showed some of these motif variants.

In TCRdb, the 5' RACE reads were re-called with MiXCR into one record per CDR3 protein. The table includes about 220,000 distinct CDR3 sequences, 20% to 30% detected once. Specimen: blood, either unsorted or a sorted T cell fraction (not recorded which). V usage is TRBV6-5 and J usage is TRBJ2-6; unclear D gene. The TCR comes from a male donor with ankylosing spondylitis or in good health (not recorded which). DNA for the CDR3: TGTGCCAGCAGTTACTCGTTGGGGAACGGGGCCAACGTCCTGACTTTC. It yields the protein CASSYSLGNGANVLTF.